The sequence of this TCR beta chain was determined in a study of blood T cell repertoires in COVID-19 (dated by TCRdb to 2018 to 2021). General notes on the study: Samples from collaborators originated in the United States, Italy and Spain and spanned both the acute and convalescent phases of COVID-19. The repertoires were released in a freely available public database intended as a resource for research on the immune response to SARS-CoV-2. The dataset comprised deeply sampled blood TCRbeta repertoires from subjects exposed to, actively infected with, or recovered from COVID-19. Where available, HLA class I and class II types were obtained from metadata supplied by the sample provider rather than from assay-based typing. The material from the prospective study consisted of cDNA or gDNA derived from T cells, B-cell-depleted T cells, or PBMCs. The sample metadata nearly always contained a de-identified subject ID, COVID-19 status, age in years and sex. The samples were drawn from the first 160 participants of the ongoing ImmuneRACE study and from 950 to 1,500 subjects provided by 6 global collaborators.

As concerns this clone: The target of this receptor is not known. There are no base qualities to consult, and no much larger clone falls within one base.

V drops 3 bases and J drops 5 bases, leaving 16 bases in between. CDR1 and CDR2 (LNHDA, SQIVND) derive from the germline V gene (reference sequence). From cysteine to phenylalanine, the CDR3 is 16 amino acids long. Left in the record is the CDR3 DNA by itself, 48 bases read in frame from the first base. The paper's findings and limits, for the study overall: How much clinical and demographic metadata was included differed by source and by participant, and the metadata was provided uncurated.

A second Seattle source provided samples from volunteer blood donors who had recovered from COVID-19. The collaborating institutions used their own protocols to collect whole blood in K2EDTA tubes. Collaborator samples were shipped for TCRbeta analysis as frozen whole blood, isolated PBMCs, or DNA extracted from either sample type. TCRbeta CDR3 regions were amplified from genomic DNA by means of the immunoSEQ Assay, a bias-controlled multiplex PCR. Regarding the original processing steps: The number of nucleated cells in each sample was estimated by amplification of reference gene primers within the assay. Sequence reads were collapsed and filtered to measure the absolute abundance of every unique TCRbeta CDR3 rearrangement. For each sample, productive Simpson clonality was calculated as the square root of Simpson's diversity index across productive rearrangements. The immuneACCESS repertoire file appears here via TCRdb, limited to in-frame rearrangements. These files lack a portion of the clones; in checked studies, under half of the deficit traces to unresolved V genes, and the cause of the others is not known. The V and J calls and clone size come from that table; D and trimming were worked out from the DNA. The sample table lists under 300,000 clones, over 80% of them with a count of one. About 2% of the sample is held by the ten biggest clonotypes.

Material for sequencing was peripheral blood. The sequence is built from TRBV19 and TRBJ1-4, with no D gene named confidently. The receptor comes from a man aged 25 to 40 who had recovered from COVID-19. The CDR3 protein: CASSISENRPNEKLFF. The nucleotides are TGTGCCAGTAGTATCAGTGAGAACAGACCGAATGAAAAACTGTTTTTT.